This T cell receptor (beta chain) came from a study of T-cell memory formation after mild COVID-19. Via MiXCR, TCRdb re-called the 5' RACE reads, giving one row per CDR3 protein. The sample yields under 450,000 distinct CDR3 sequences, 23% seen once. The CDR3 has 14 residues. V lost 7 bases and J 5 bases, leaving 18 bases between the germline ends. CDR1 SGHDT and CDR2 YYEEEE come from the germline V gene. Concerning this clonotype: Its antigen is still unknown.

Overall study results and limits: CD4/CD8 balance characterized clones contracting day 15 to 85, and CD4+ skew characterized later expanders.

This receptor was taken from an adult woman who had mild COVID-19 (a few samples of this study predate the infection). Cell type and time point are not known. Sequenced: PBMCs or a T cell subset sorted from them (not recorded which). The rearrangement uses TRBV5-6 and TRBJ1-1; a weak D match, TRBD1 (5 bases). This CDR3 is CASQQPGGTTEAFF. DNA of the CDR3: TGTGCCAGCCAACAGCCGGGGGGAACTACTGAAGCTTTCTTT.